The subject of this entry is one TCR beta chain. The sample belongs to a study of blood T cell repertoires in COVID-19. About the research overall: COVID-19 samples from acute and convalescent phases originated in the United States, Italy and Spain.

Assay used: immunoSEQ multiplex PCR; TCRdb lists only in-frame clones, some missing. The profile shows some 300,000 clones, approximately 86% of them singletons. This CDR3 is 15 amino acids long. Germline CDR1 ENHRY, CDR2 SYGVKD. Trimming removed 0 bases from V and 0 bases from J, with 8 bases in between. The receptor's source is a woman aged 70-85 years with COVID-19, enrolled during active disease. Sequenced material: peripheral blood. The V gene is TRBV10-3, the J gene TRBJ1-1; D is undetermined. The CDR3, as DNA: TGTGCCATCAGTGAGTCAGGCGGGATGAACACTGAAGCTTTCTTT. Translation: CAISESGGMNTEAFF.